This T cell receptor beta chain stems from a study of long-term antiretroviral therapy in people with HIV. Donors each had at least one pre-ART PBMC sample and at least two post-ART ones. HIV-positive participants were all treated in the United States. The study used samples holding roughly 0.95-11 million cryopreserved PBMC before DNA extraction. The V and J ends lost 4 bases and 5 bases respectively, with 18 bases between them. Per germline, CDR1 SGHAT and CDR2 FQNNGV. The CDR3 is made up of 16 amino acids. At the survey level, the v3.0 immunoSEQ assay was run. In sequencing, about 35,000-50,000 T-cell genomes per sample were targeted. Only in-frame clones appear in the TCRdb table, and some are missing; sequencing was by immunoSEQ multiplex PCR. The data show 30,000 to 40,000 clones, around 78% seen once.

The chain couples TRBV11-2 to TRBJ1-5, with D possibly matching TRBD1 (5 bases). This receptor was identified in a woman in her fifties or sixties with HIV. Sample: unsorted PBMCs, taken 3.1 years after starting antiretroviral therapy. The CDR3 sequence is CASSSPRGKGDQPQHF. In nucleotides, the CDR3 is TGTGCCAGCAGCTCCCCTCGGGGGAAAGGGGATCAGCCCCAGCATTTT.